What follows are 30 T cell receptor beta chains derived from one specimen sequenced in a study of cytomegalovirus exposure and HLA in healthy donors. 60 Vbeta and 13 Jbeta primers were used in PCR. The repertoire was sequenced with immunoSEQ multiplex PCR; TCRdb's copy has only in-frame clones and lacks some. The sample contains about 200,000 clones, over 75% of which appear only once. Specimen: PBMCs. All receptors come from a woman between 45 and 60 years old in good health and CMV-seronegative.

V and J are TRBV7-2 and TRBJ1-5, with D perhaps matching TRBD1 (6 bases). Germline assignment: CDR1 SGHTA and CDR2 FQGNSA. The CDR3 is 15 residues long. With 4 bases removed from V and 2 bases from J, the gap between germline ends came to 12 bases. The CDR3 nucleotides are TGTGCCAGCAGCTCACAGGGTCGGGGCAATCAGCCCCAGCATTTT. Its protein is CASSSQGRGNQPQHF. The full variable domain, in which reference TRBV7-2 and TRBJ1-5 provide the parts outside the CDR3, is GAGVSQSPSNKVTEKGKDVELRCDPISGHTALYWYRQSLGQGLEFLIYFQGNSAPDKSGLPSDRFSAERTGGSVSTLTIQRTQQEDSAVYLCASSSQGRGNQPQHFGDGTRLSIL.

The chain employs TRBV21-1 and TRBJ1-5; the table calls TRBD1, which could not be checked here. TRBV21-1 is flagged as a pseudogene. This CDR3 contains 15 residues. The CDR3 coding sequence is TGTGCCAGCAGCACAAAACAGGGGAACGGTCAGCCCCAGCATTTT. Amino acids: CASSTKQGNGQPQHF.

The chain is built from TRBV6-1 and TRBJ1-2; a possible D gene is TRBD1 (5 bases). V shed 7 bases and J shed 4 bases, with 10 bases lying between them. The CDR3 spans 12 residues. CDR1 MNHNS and CDR2 SASEGT come from the germline V gene. CDR3 in DNA: TGTGCCAGCATCGACAGCTTCTATGGCTACACCTTC. Protein sequence: CASIDSFYGYTF.

The chain links TRBV16 to TRBJ1-1; maybe TRBD1 (5 bases). The ends were cut back, 4 bases at V and 1 base at J, with 10 bases in the middle. This CDR3 has 14 residues. Per the germline V gene, CDR1 is KGHSY and CDR2 is FQNENV. The CDR3 region has the DNA TGTGCCAGCAGCCGACAACAGGAGAACACTGAAGCTTTCTTT. Protein sequence: CASSRQQENTEAFF.

The V call is TRBV19, the J call TRBJ2-5, with 9 positions matching TRBD1. CDR3 length: 15 residues. V lost 6 bases to trimming and J lost 1 base; unmatched junction nucleotides: 6. CDR1 is LNHDA and CDR2 is SQIVND in the germline V gene (reference sequence). The CDR3 nucleotides read TGTGCCAGTAGGCCCCTGACAGGGGGCCAAGAGACCCAGTACTTC. The encoded protein is CASRPLTGGQETQYF.

The chain joins TRBV12-5 to TRBJ2-3; D may be TRBD2 (6 bases). V was shortened by 6 bases and J by 2 bases, with 12 bases between the two germline ends. Germline assignment: CDR1 LGHNT and CDR2 FRNRAP. This CDR3 has 14 amino acids. The DNA of the CDR3 is TGTGCTAGTGGAATTGGAGGGCCCACAGATACGCAGTATTTT. This codes for CASGIGGPTDTQYF. Using reference TRBV12-5 and TRBJ2-3 for the parts outside the CDR3, the full variable domain is DARVTQTPRHKVTEMGQEVTMRCQPILGHNTVFWYRQTMMQGLELLAYFRNRAPLDDSGMPKDRFSAEMPDATLATLKIQPSEPRDSAVYFCASGIGGPTDTQYFGPGTRLTVL.

The chain employs TRBV9 and TRBJ1-1; D not certain. The germline gives CDR1 SGDLS, CDR2 YYNGEE. This CDR3 comprises 12 residues. V shed 4 bases and J shed 10 bases, with 14 bases lying between them. CDR3 region: CASSPIGKGAFF. CDR3 nucleotides: TGTGCCAGCAGCCCTATCGGGAAGGGAGCTTTCTTT. Combining the CDR3 with reference TRBV9 and TRBJ1-1 gives the whole variable domain DSGVTQTPKHLITATGQRVTLRCSPRSGDLSVYWYQQSLDQGLQFLIQYYNGEERAKGNILERFSAQQFPDLHSELNLSSLELGDSALYFCASSPIGKGAFFGQGTRLTVV.

The rearrangement joins TRBV25-1 to TRBJ2-7, with TRBD2 matching 7 bases. Germline-derived CDR1 and CDR2 are MGHDK and SYGVNS. The CDR3 loop spans 15 amino acids. Trimming took 1 base from V and 6 from J; bases not matched to a gene: 9. CDR3 in amino acids: CASSESIGGSGEQYF. The CDR3 bases are TGTGCCAGCAGTGAATCTATCGGCGGGAGTGGCGAGCAGTACTTC.

The chain is built from TRBV19 and TRBJ2-7; 14 bases match TRBD2. The CDR3 covers 18 residues. CDR1 and CDR2 (germline): LNHDA, SQIVND (reference sequence). The J segment lost 0 bases and the V segment lost 0 bases, leaving 4 bases of the junction unmatched. CDR3 sequence: CASSIDQGTSGSSYEQYF. The CDR3 DNA sequence: TGTGCCAGTAGTATAGATCAGGGGACTAGCGGGAGCTCCTACGAGCAGTACTTC.

The chain couples TRBV7-2 to TRBJ2-7; TRBD1 matches 10 bases. Per germline, CDR1 SGHTA and CDR2 FQGNSA. Trimming cost V 5 bases and J 5 bases; bases outside gene matches: 12. The CDR3 extends over 16 amino acids. The DNA for the CDR3 is TGTGCCAGCAGCACCGACCTGACAGGGGGCGCGGACGAGCAGTACTTC. This sequence encodes CASSTDLTGGADEQYF.

The V and J genes are TRBV5-5 and TRBJ2-3; 7 bases are a match to TRBD1. The CDR3 extends over 17 amino acids. Germline V gene data show CDR1 as SGHKS and CDR2 as YYEKEE (reference sequence). Trimming at V came to 0 bases and at J to 0 bases, leaving 7 bases not matched to a gene. The CDR3 reads CASSLASGTASTDTQYF. DNA of the CDR3: TGTGCCAGCAGCTTGGCCTCCGGGACAGCAAGCACAGATACGCAGTATTTT.

The chain couples TRBV28 to TRBJ2-1, with D perhaps TRBD2 (6 bases). Deletions cut 4 bases from V and 0 bases from J, with 13 bases between. The CDR3 has 16 amino acids. The V gene's germline CDR1 is MDHEN and CDR2 SYDVKM. This CDR3 reads CASSSLAVRSYNEQFF. CDR3 sequence (DNA): TGTGCCAGCAGTTCTTTAGCGGTCCGCTCCTACAATGAGCAGTTCTTC.

The genes are TRBV29-1 and TRBJ2-6; 8 bases are a match to TRBD1. CDR3 size: 17 residues. The V gene's germline CDR1 is SQVTM and CDR2 ANQGSEA. The junction had 17 bases not matched to a gene; V was cut back by 6 bases and J by 7 bases. The CDR3 reads CSVLEGTGILIANVLTF. The CDR3 nucleotides are TGCAGCGTCCTCGAGGGGACAGGCATCTTAATAGCCAACGTCCTGACTTTC.

CDR3 sequence reads: CASSLKVQGGEQYF. Written as DNA, the CDR3 is TGTGCCAGCAGCTTAAAAGTACAGGGTGGCGAGCAGTACTTC. The chain has TRBV7-9 and TRBJ2-7, with D possibly TRBD1 on 6 matching bases. The CDR3 is 14 residues long. In germline, CDR1 is SEHNR, CDR2 FQNEAQ (reference sequence). Trimming took off 2 bases at V and 6 bases at J, with 14 bases between the two ends.

The chain couples TRBV15 to TRBJ1-5; D not resolved. Trimming shortened V by 0 bases and J by 6 bases, and 9 bases separated the two germline ends. The germline CDR1 and CDR2 sequences are LNHNV and YYDKDF (reference sequence). The CDR3 totals 14 residues. The CDR3 nucleotides are TGTGCCACCAGCAGAGATATGCTCGGTCAGCCCCAGCATTTT. This sequence encodes CATSRDMLGQPQHF.

The chain joins TRBV18 to TRBJ1-4; D not certain. CDR3 length: 15 amino acids. V lost 6 bases to trimming and J lost 7 bases, with 18 bases between them. Germline-derived CDR1 and CDR2 are KGHSH and LQKENI. The CDR3 DNA reads TGTGCCAGCTCGCCCGACTTTCGCCGGGGTGAAAAACTGTTTTTT. Amino acids: CASSPDFRRGEKLFF.

The chain combines TRBV11-2 with TRBJ2-7, with unresolved D. This CDR3 has 15 amino acids. V was clipped by 5 bases and J by 1 base, with 15 bases between them. The germline gives CDR1 SGHAT, CDR2 FQNNGV. Written as DNA, the CDR3 is TGTGCCAGCAGCCCCTTTCTGGTGACTTCCTACGAGCAGTACTTC. Translated: CASSPFLVTSYEQYF. The whole variable domain, filled in from reference TRBV11-2 and TRBJ2-7, reads EAGVAQSPRYKIIEKRQSVAFWCNPISGHATLYWYQQILGQGPKLLIQFQNNGVVDDSQLPKDRFSAERLKGVDSTLKIQPAKLEDSAVYLCASSPFLVTSYEQYFGPGTRLTVT.

The V call is TRBV19, the J call TRBJ1-1; unclear D gene. Germline V CDR1 and CDR2: LNHDA, SQIVND (reference sequence). The CDR3 extends over 11 amino acids. Trimming removed 8 bases from V and 0 bases from J, with 4 bases in between. The DNA of the CDR3 is TGTGCCAGTTATTTGAACACTGAAGCTTTCTTT. Translation: CASYLNTEAFF.

Concerning this clone: The germline gene is not matched at one end of the junction; a read error may be the cause. The V call is TRBV28, the J call TRBJ2-1, with D possibly called TRBD1 or TRBD2 (6 bases each). The CDR3 is made up of 15 amino acids. Per germline, CDR1 MDHEN and CDR2 SYDVKM. CDR3 protein: CASNLGGSPYNEQFF. In nucleotides, the CDR3 is TGTGCCAGCAATTTAGGGGGGAGCCCCTACAATGAGCAGTTCTTC. Using reference TRBV28 and TRBJ2-1 for the parts outside the CDR3, the full variable domain is DVKVTQSSRYLVKRTGEKVFLECVQDMDHENMFWYRQDPGLGLRLIYFSYDVKMKEKGDIPEGYSVSREKKERFSLILESASTNQTSMYLCASNLGGSPYNEQFFGPGTRLTVL.

The chain joins TRBV7-9 to TRBJ1-2; 7 bases map to TRBD1. Trimming removed 5 bases from V and 1 base from J; junction bases left unmatched: 7. This CDR3 is built from 15 residues. Germline CDR1 SEHNR, CDR2 FQNEAQ (reference sequence). This chain's CDR3 is CASSLPTGSNYGYTF. CDR3 sequence (DNA): TGTGCCAGCAGCCTTCCGACAGGGAGTAACTATGGCTACACCTTC. Full variable domain (missing parts from reference TRBV7-9 and TRBJ1-2): DTGVSQNPRHKITKRGQNVTFRCDPISEHNRLYWYRQTLGQGPEFLTYFQNEAQLEKSRLLSDRFSAERPKGSFSTLEIQRTEQGDSAMYLCASSLPTGSNYGYTFGSGTRLTVV.

The genes are TRBV18 and TRBJ1-5; 8 nucleotides line up with TRBD1. V lost 1 base to trimming and J lost 1 base; unmatched junction nucleotides: 0. The CDR3 totals 15 residues. Germline V gene data show CDR1 as KGHSH and CDR2 as LQKENI. In nucleotides, the CDR3 is TGTGCCAGCTCACCACGGACAGGGAGCAATCAGCCCCAGCATTTT. Its translation: CASSPRTGSNQPQHF.

The rearrangement links TRBV7-2 to TRBJ2-3; 11 bases match TRBD2. CDR3 length: 16 amino acids. With V trimmed by 4 bases and J by 5 bases, 8 bases remained unmatched. The germline gives CDR1 SGHTA, CDR2 FQGNSA. The CDR3 nucleotides read TGTGCCAGCAGCTCCTCGGGTCTAGCGGGAGGAGATACGCAGTATTTT. Protein sequence: CASSSSGLAGGDTQYF.

This clone was observed a single time. V gene TRBV4-1 combines with J gene TRBJ2-1; 9 bases map to TRBD1. Germline values: CDR1 MGHRA, CDR2 YSYEKL. CDR3 size: 17 residues. Trimming took 0 bases from V and 4 from J; bases not matched to a gene: 7. The CDR3 here is CASSQDRFGQGYNEQFF. CDR3 in DNA: TGCGCCAGCAGCCAAGACCGGTTCGGACAGGGGTACAATGAGCAGTTCTTC.

V is TRBV5-5 and J is TRBJ2-5; 9 positions match TRBD1. V lost 4 bases to trimming and J lost 5 bases; unmatched junction nucleotides: 3. The CDR3 is 13 residues long. CDR1 and CDR2 (germline): SGHKS, YYEKEE (reference sequence). Here the CDR3 reads CASSRDRAETQYF. The DNA for the CDR3 is TGTGCCAGCAGCCGGGACAGGGCTGAGACCCAGTACTTC. Complete variable domain (other parts from reference TRBV5-5 and TRBJ2-5): DAGVTQSPTHLIKTRGQQVTLRCSPISGHKSVSWYQQVLGQGPQFIFQYYEKEERGRGNFPDRFSARQFPNYSSELNVNALLLGDSALYLCASSRDRAETQYFGPGTRLLVL.

This sequence joins TRBV27 and TRBJ2-2, with D unresolved. The CDR3 runs 13 residues. Germline V gene sequence: CDR1 MNHEY, CDR2 SMNVEV (reference sequence). The V end lost 2 bases, the J end lost 6 bases, and 7 bases lay between the germline ends. As DNA, the CDR3 is TGTGCCAGCAGTTTAGGAGCCCCCGGGGAGCTGTTTTTT. Its protein is CASSLGAPGELFF.

This clone has a handful of counts. The chain uses TRBV7-8 and TRBJ1-2, with TRBD1 matching over 7 bases. The junction had 4 bases not matched to a gene; V was cut back by 5 bases and J by 4 bases. CDR1 is SGHVS, CDR2 FQNEAQ, per germline. The CDR3 has 13 amino acids. CDR3 sequence: CASSPRTGYGYTF. The CDR3 coding sequence is TGTGCCAGCAGCCCGCGGACAGGCTATGGCTACACCTTC.

The chain uses TRBV28 and TRBJ2-5, with TRBD2 identical over 10 bases. The CDR3 sequence is 15 residues long. The germline CDR1 and CDR2 sequences are MDHEN and SYDVKM. The junction had 6 bases not matched to a gene; V was cut back by 3 bases and J by 5 bases. This chain's CDR3 is CASSLASGSRETQYF. CDR3 bases: TGTGCCAGCAGTTTGGCTAGCGGGAGTAGGGAGACCCAGTACTTC.

The CDR3 DNA is TGTGCCAGCAGTTGGTCCAGGGGATCCTACGAGCAGTACTTC. Translation gives CASSWSRGSYEQYF. The chain employs TRBV28 and TRBJ2-7; TRBD1 is a possible D gene (6 bases). CDR3 length equals 14 residues. The V gene lost 4 bases and the J gene lost 1 base, with 11 bases spanning the gap. CDR1 and CDR2 from the germline V gene are MDHEN and SYDVKM.

The chain carries TRBV10-3 and TRBJ1-3, with 10 nucleotides matching TRBD1. V lost 5 bases and J lost 2; bases outside the gene matches: 3. The CDR3 has 15 amino acids. Germline-derived CDR1 and CDR2 are ENHRY and SYGVKD. The CDR3 region is CAISRQGAPGNTIYF. CDR3 sequence (DNA): TGTGCCATCAGTCGACAGGGGGCGCCTGGAAACACCATATATTTT.

This chain joins TRBV27 and TRBJ2-7, with a possible D match to TRBD2 (6 bases). Trimming left V 3 bases short and J 6 bases short, with 24 bases between. Germline CDR1 reads MNHEY; CDR2 reads SMNVEV (reference sequence). The CDR3 consists of 17 residues. CDR3 amino acids: CASSFRLRTGVNREQYF. The CDR3 bases are TGTGCCAGCAGTTTTCGGCTGCGGACGGGGGTGAACCGCGAGCAGTACTTC.